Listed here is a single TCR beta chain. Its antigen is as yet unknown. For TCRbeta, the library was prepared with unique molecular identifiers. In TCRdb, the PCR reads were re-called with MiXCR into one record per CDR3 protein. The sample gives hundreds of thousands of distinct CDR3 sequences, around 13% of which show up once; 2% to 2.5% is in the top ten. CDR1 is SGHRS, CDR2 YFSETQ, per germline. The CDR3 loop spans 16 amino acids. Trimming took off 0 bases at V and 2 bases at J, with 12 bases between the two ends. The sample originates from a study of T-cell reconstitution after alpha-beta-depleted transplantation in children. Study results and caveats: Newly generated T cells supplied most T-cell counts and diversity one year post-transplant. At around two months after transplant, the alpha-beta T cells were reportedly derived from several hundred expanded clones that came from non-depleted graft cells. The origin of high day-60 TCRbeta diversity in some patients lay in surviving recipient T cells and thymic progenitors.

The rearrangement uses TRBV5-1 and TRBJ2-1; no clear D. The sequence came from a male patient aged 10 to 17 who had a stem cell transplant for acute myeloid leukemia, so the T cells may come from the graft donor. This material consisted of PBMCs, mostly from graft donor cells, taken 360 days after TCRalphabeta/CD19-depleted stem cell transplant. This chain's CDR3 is CASSLAAGLTYNEQFF. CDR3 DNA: TGCGCCAGCAGCTTGGCGGCCGGGTTAACCTACAATGAGCAGTTCTTC.